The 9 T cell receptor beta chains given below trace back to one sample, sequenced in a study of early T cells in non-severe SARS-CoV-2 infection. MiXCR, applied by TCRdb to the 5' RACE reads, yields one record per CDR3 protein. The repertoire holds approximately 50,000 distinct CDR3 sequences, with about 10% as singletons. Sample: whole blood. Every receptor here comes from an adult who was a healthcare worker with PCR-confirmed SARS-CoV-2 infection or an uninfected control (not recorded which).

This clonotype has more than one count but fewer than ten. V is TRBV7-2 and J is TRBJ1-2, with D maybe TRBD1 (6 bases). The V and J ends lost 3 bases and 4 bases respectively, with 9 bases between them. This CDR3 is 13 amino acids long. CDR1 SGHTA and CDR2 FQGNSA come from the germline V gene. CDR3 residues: CASSFRQAYGYTF. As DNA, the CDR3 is TGTGCCAGCAGCTTCAGACAGGCCTATGGCTACACCTTC.

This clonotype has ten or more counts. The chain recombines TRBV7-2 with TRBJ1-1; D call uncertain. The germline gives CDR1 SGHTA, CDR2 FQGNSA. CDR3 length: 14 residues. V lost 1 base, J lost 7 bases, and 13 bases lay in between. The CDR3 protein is CASSLDPVANEAFF. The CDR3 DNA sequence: TGTGCCAGCAGCTTAGATCCCGTCGCAAATGAAGCTTTCTTT.

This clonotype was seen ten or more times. CDR3 loop: CASGRVGGYTF. CDR3 bases: TGTGCCAGCGGAAGAGTAGGTGGCTACACCTTC. V is TRBV6-2 or TRBV6-3 and J is TRBJ1-2, with D uncertain. The germline V gene has CDR1 MNHEY and CDR2 SVGEGT. Trimming took 8 bases from V and 7 from J, leaving 11 bases between them. The CDR3 totals 11 residues.

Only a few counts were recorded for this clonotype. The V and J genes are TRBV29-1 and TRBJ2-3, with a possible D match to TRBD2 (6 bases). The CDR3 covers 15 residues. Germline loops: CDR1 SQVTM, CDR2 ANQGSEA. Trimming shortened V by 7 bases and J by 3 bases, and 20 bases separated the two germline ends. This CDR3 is CSASLGRESTDTQYF. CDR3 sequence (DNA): TGCAGCGCCTCTTTGGGACGGGAGTCTACAGATACGCAGTATTTT.

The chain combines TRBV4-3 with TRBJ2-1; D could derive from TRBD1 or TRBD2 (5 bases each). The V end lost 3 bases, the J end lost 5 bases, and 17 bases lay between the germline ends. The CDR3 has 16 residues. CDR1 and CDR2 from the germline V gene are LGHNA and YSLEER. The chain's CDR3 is CASSQLPGRSNNEQFF. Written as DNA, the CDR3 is TGCGCCAGCAGCCAGTTACCGGGACGATCCAACAATGAGCAGTTCTTC.

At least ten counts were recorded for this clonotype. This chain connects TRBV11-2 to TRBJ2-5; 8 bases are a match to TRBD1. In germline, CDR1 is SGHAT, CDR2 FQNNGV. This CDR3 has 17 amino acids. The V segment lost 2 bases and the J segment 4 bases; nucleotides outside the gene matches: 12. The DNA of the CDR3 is TGTGCCAGCAGCTTATTCTCGTGGACAGGGATGATAGAGACCCAGTACTTC. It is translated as CASSLFSWTGMIETQYF.

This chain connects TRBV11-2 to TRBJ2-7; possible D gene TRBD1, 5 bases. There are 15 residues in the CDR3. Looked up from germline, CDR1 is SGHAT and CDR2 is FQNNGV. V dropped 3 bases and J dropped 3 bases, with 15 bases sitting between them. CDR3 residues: CASSLTRTKDYEQYF. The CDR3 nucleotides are TGTGCCAGCAGCTTGACGAGGACAAAGGACTACGAGCAGTACTTC.

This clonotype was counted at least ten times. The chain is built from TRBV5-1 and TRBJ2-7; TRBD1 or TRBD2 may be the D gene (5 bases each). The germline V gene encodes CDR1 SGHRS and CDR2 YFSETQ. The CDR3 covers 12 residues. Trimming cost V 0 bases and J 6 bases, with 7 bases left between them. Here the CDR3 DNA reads TGCGCCAGCAGCTTGGCCGGGGCCGAGCAGTACTTC. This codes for CASSLAGAEQYF.

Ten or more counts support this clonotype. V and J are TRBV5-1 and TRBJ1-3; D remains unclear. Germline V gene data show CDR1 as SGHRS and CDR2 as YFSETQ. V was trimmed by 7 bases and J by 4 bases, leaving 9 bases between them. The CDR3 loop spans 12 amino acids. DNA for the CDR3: TGCGCCAGCGGCTCTGACGGAAACACCATATATTTT. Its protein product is CASGSDGNTIYF.